The 21 T cell receptor beta chains presented below share a single source sample, sequenced in a study of T cells in Graves' hyperthyroidism and ophthalmopathy. Amplified TCR beta CDR3 regions came from RNA transcripts. A set of HTBI primers served as the primers for a first-round RT-PCR of the TCR CDR3. MiXCR, run by TCRdb on the multiplex PCR reads, gives a single entry per CDR3 protein. The sample has some 250,000 distinct CDR3 sequences, 13% to 15% seen once. The sample consisted of blood. The source is a woman aged 40 to 50 with Graves' hyperthyroidism that later progressed to Graves' ophthalmopathy.

As concerns this clonotype: A much larger clone lies a single base off, so this may be a read error. The gene calls are TRBV20-1 and TRBJ2-7, with TRBD1 as a possible D gene (6 bases). The CDR3 runs to 14 residues. Germline V gene lookup returns CDR1 DFQATT and CDR2 SNEGSKA (reference sequence). The CDR3 spells CSATNPRGTYEHYF. CDR3 coding DNA: TGCAGTGCTACCAATCCCAGGGGAACCTACGAGCACTACTTC.

J is TRBJ2-5 and V is TRBV11-2, with D maybe TRBD2 (7 bases). Germline assignment: CDR1 SGHAT and CDR2 FQNNGV. This CDR3 region has 15 residues. The V end was cut by 3 bases, the J end by 0 bases, with 11 bases between. The CDR3 coding sequence is TGTGCCAGCAGCTTTCTGCGGGGGCACCAAGAGACCCAGTACTTC. Protein product: CASSFLRGHQETQYF.

This clonotype has ten or more counts. The CDR3 DNA is TGTGCCATCAGTGTGACAAGCGCGGAGGAGACCCAGTACTTC. Protein sequence: CAISVTSAEETQYF. The chain combines TRBV10-3 with TRBJ2-5; D is uncertain. Germline loops: CDR1 ENHRY, CDR2 SYGVKD. The CDR3 loop spans 14 amino acids. V was pared by 4 bases and J by 5 bases, with 14 bases between.

This clonotype was counted ten times or more. The chain is built from TRBV10-3 and TRBJ2-3; D not resolved. The CDR3 has 14 amino acids. V was clipped by 2 bases and J by 10 bases, with 16 bases between them. Per the germline V gene, CDR1 is ENHRY and CDR2 is SYGVKD. The CDR3 is CAISENGERQAQYF. In DNA form, the CDR3 reads TGTGCCATCAGTGAGAATGGGGAACGTCAGGCGCAGTATTTT.

This chain links TRBV28 with TRBJ2-7; tentatively, D is TRBD2 (5 bases). This CDR3 has 15 amino acids. Germline CDR1 and CDR2: MDHEN and SYDVKM. The V and J ends lost 4 bases and 4 bases respectively, with 17 bases between them. CDR3 in amino acids: CASSSRVGKGYEQYF. The CDR3 DNA reads as TGTGCCAGCAGTTCCCGAGTCGGGAAGGGTTACGAGCAGTACTTC.

The genes are TRBV30 and TRBJ2-7; TRBD1 aligns across 7 bases. Germline V gene lookup returns CDR1 GTSNPN and CDR2 SVGIG (reference sequence). Trimming took 1 base from V and 3 from J; bases not matched to a gene: 3. CDR3 size: 13 residues. The CDR3: CAWSGGQFYEQYF. CDR3 bases: TGTGCCTGGAGTGGGGGACAGTTCTACGAGCAGTACTTC. Drawing the rest from reference TRBV30 and TRBJ2-7, the complete variable domain is SQTIHQWPATLVQPVGSPLSLECTVEGTSNPNLYWYRQAAGRGLQLLFYSVGIGQISSEVPQNLSASRPQDRQFILSSKKLLLSDSGFYLCAWSGGQFYEQYFGPGTRLTVT.

V is TRBV4-1 and J is TRBJ2-1; 8 bases agree with TRBD1. The CDR3 extends over 15 amino acids. CDR1 and CDR2 (germline): MGHRA, YSYEKL. Trimming at V came to 2 bases and at J to 8 bases, leaving 8 bases not matched to a gene. DNA of the CDR3: TGCGCCAGCAGCCAACCGAGGACAGGGAACCATGAGCAGTTCTTC. This sequence encodes CASSQPRTGNHEQFF.

Worth noting for this clonotype: At one end, the junction sequence differs from germline, possibly due to a read error. V usage is TRBV27 and J usage is TRBJ2-2; TRBD2 matches 7 bases. This CDR3 has 14 residues. Per the germline V gene, CDR1 is MNHEY and CDR2 is SMNVEV (reference sequence). The CDR3 bases are TGCGCCAGCAGCGCTTGGGGAGGGACCGGGGAGCTGTTTTTT. It specifies CASSAWGGTGELFF.

This clonotype has at least ten counts. The J gene is TRBJ2-5, the V gene TRBV11-2; D is unclear. Deletions cut 6 bases from V and 5 bases from J, with 16 bases between. Germline V gene lookup returns CDR1 SGHAT and CDR2 FQNNGV. The CDR3 spans 14 residues. CDR3 amino acids: CASSWFEASETQYF. In nucleotides, the CDR3 is TGTGCCAGCAGTTGGTTTGAGGCCTCGGAGACCCAGTACTTC.

There are many counts of this clonotype. The V call is TRBV6-1, the J call TRBJ1-2; the D gene is possibly TRBD1 (5 bases). V was pared by 2 bases and J by 8 bases, with 9 bases between. The V gene's germline CDR1 is MNHNS and CDR2 SASEGT. The CDR3 has 12 residues. CDR3 sequence reads: CASSEIRVGYTF. The CDR3 bases are TGTGCCAGCAGTGAAATCAGGGTCGGCTACACCTTC.

V gene TRBV20-1 combines with J gene TRBJ2-7; maybe TRBD2 (6 bases). CDR1 and CDR2 from the germline V gene are DFQATT and SNEGSKA (reference sequence). The CDR3 covers 13 residues. V lost 3 bases and J 6 bases, leaving 15 bases between the germline ends. Here the CDR3 reads CSASVSVGGEQYF. In DNA form, the CDR3 reads TGCAGTGCTAGTGTGTCGGTCGGGGGCGAGCAGTACTTC.

This clonotype was counted many times. J is TRBJ2-7 and V is TRBV6-5, with a possible D match to TRBD1 (6 bases). Per the germline V gene, CDR1 is MNHEY and CDR2 is SVGAGI. The ends were cut back, 0 bases at V and 6 bases at J, with 6 bases in the middle. The CDR3 loop spans 12 amino acids. CDR3 nucleotide sequence: TGTGCCAGCAGTTACTCGACAGGCGAGCAGTACTTC. This codes for CASSYSTGEQYF.

This clonotype showed up just a few times. This chain connects TRBV19 to TRBJ2-2; D may be TRBD1 (6 bases). The germline V and J ends were trimmed by 4 bases and 3 bases, with 15 bases remaining between them. The V gene's germline CDR1 is LNHDA and CDR2 SQIVND (reference sequence). The length of the CDR3 is 16 residues. The CDR3 reads CASSTLRGSDTGELFF. Written as DNA, the CDR3 is TGTGCCAGTAGTACCCTTAGGGGGAGCGACACCGGGGAGCTGTTTTTT.

There are many counts of this clonotype. The gene calls are TRBV24-1 and TRBJ2-2; 7 bases match TRBD1. Germline assignment: CDR1 KGHDR and CDR2 SFDVKD. The CDR3 length is 17 residues. Unmatched junction bases numbered 6, after V lost 3 bases and J lost 0 bases. The CDR3 coding sequence is TGTGCCACCAGTGATGTAGGACAGGCATCGAACACCGGGGAGCTGTTTTTT. It translates to CATSDVGQASNTGELFF.

This clonotype was counted many times. This chain joins TRBV2 and TRBJ2-3, with a tentative D call TRBD2 (6 bases). CDR1 is SNHLY, CDR2 FYNNEI, per germline. The CDR3 is 13 residues long. The V and J ends lost 6 bases and 1 base respectively, with 8 bases between them. The CDR3 sequence: CASSGGGTDTQYF. The CDR3 nucleotides read TGTGCCAGCAGCGGAGGGGGCACAGATACGCAGTATTTT.

This clonotype was recorded at least ten times. The CDR3 spells CASSPGLADEQFF. The CDR3 nucleotides are TGTGCCAGCAGCCCGGGACTAGCAGATGAGCAGTTCTTC. The chain couples TRBV5-8 to TRBJ2-1; the match to TRBD2 covers 9 bases. V lost 4 bases to trimming and J lost 8 bases; unmatched junction nucleotides: 4. The CDR3 has 13 amino acids. Germline CDR1 reads SGHTS; CDR2 reads YDEGEE.

This clonotype turned up a few times. The V call is TRBV28, the J call TRBJ2-1; 15 nucleotides align to TRBD2. V gave up 4 bases and J gave up 9 bases; unmatched junction bases: 7. The CDR3 totals 16 residues. CDR1 is MDHEN and CDR2 is SYDVKM in the germline V gene. This CDR3 reads CASSSSGTSGRSEQFF. CDR3 DNA sequence: TGTGCCAGCAGTTCATCCGGGACTAGCGGGAGGAGTGAGCAGTTCTTC. Filled out from reference TRBV28 and TRBJ2-1, the complete variable domain reads DVKVTQSSRYLVKRTGEKVFLECVQDMDHENMFWYRQDPGLGLRLIYFSYDVKMKEKGDIPEGYSVSREKKERFSLILESASTNQTSMYLCASSSSGTSGRSEQFFGPGTRLTVL.

This clonotype was seen ten or more times. This chain joins TRBV28 and TRBJ2-7; D is ambiguous. The germline V and J ends were trimmed by 4 bases and 12 bases, with 13 bases remaining between them. CDR1 is MDHEN, CDR2 SYDVKM, per germline. The CDR3 is made up of 11 amino acids. In nucleotides, the CDR3 is TGTGCCAGCAGTTCCCGGGCCGAGAGGTACTTC. As protein: CASSSRAERYF. The entire variable domain, with the rest obtained from reference TRBV28 and TRBJ2-7, is as follows: DVKVTQSSRYLVKRTGEKVFLECVQDMDHENMFWYRQDPGLGLRLIYFSYDVKMKEKGDIPEGYSVSREKKERFSLILESASTNQTSMYLCASSSRAERYFGPGTRLTVT.

This clonotype came up a few times. V usage is TRBV9 and J usage is TRBJ2-1; 7 positions match TRBD2. CDR3 length: 16 amino acids. J lost 0 bases, V lost 4 bases, and 7 bases had no gene match. Germline CDR1 SGDLS, CDR2 YYNGEE. CDR3 in amino acids: CASSLGRTSSYNEQFF. Here the CDR3 DNA reads TGTGCCAGCAGCCTCGGGAGGACTAGCTCCTACAATGAGCAGTTCTTC.

There are many counts of this clonotype. The J gene is TRBJ1-3, the V gene TRBV6-1, with 8 bases lining up with TRBD1. The V gene end was trimmed by 5 bases and the J gene end by 0 bases; junction bases not matched to a gene: 6. Germline loops: CDR1 MNHNS, CDR2 SASEGT. The CDR3 extends over 16 amino acids. In DNA form, the CDR3 reads TGTGCCAGCAGTCATTCAGGGGGCCGCTCTGGAAACACCATATATTTT. Its translation is CASSHSGGRSGNTIYF.

This clonotype was counted only a few times. The V call is TRBV4-1, the J call TRBJ2-5, with D maybe TRBD1 (6 bases). V was shortened by 4 bases and J by 5 bases, with 14 bases between the two germline ends. The CDR3 totals 14 residues. The germline V gene has CDR1 MGHRA and CDR2 YSYEKL. This chain's CDR3 is CASSPWPGDETQYF. Written as DNA, the CDR3 is TGCGCCAGCAGCCCGTGGCCAGGGGACGAGACCCAGTACTTC.